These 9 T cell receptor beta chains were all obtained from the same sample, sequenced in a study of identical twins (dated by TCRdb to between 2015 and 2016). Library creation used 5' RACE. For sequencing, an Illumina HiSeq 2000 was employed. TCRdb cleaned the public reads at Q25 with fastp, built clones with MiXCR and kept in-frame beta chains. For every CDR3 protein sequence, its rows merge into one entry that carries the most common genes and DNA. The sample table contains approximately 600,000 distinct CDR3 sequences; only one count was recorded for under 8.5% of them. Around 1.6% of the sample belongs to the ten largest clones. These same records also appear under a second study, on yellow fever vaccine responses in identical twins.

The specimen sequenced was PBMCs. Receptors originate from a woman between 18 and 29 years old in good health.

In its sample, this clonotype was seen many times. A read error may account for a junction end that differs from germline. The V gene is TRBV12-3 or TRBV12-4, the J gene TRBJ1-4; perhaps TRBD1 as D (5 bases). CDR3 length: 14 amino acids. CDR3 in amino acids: CASSFGGNNEKLFF. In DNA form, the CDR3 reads TGTGCCAGCAGTTTTGGGGGGAATAATGAGAAACTGTTTTTT.

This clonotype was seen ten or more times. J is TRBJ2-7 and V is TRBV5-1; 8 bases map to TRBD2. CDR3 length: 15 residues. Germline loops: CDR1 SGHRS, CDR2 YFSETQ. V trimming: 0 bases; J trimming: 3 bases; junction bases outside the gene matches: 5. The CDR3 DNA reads TGCGCCAGCAGCTTGGTACTAGCGGATAGCTACGAGCAGTACTTC. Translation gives CASSLVLADSYEQYF.

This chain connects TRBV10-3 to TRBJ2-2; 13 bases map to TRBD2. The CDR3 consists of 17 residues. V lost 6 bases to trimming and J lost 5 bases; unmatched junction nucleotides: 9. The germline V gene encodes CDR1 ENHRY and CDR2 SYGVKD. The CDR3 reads CAISPGLAGTKTGELFF. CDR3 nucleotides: TGTGCCATCAGCCCGGGACTAGCGGGGACTAAAACCGGGGAGCTGTTTTTT.

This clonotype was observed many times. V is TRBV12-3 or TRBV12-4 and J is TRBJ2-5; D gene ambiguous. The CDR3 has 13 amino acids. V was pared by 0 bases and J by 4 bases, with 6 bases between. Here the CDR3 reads CASSLALGETQYF. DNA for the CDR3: TGTGCCAGCAGTTTAGCGCTAGGAGAGACCCAGTACTTC.

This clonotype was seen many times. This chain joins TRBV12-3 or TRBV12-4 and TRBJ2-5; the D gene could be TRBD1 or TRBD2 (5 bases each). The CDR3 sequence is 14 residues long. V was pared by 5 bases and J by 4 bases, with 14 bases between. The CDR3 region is CASSTRDGLETQYF. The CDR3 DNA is TGTGCCAGCAGTACCAGGGACGGCTTAGAGACCCAGTACTTC.

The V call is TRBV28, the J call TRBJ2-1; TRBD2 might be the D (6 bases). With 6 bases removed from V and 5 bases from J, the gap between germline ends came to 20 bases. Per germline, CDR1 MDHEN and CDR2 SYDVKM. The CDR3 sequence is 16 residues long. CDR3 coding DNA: TGTGCCAGCAGACCCCGGGGGACCTCTTTTGACAATGAGCAGTTCTTC. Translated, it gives CASRPRGTSFDNEQFF.

As DNA, the CDR3 is TGTGCCAGCAGTTTATCGGGGGAGGGAAGGCAAGAGACCCAGTACTTC. Its protein is CASSLSGEGRQETQYF. The chain joins TRBV27 to TRBJ2-5; 7 nucleotides match TRBD2. CDR3 length equals 16 residues. With 0 bases clipped from V and 2 bases from J, the junction kept 6 bases outside the gene matches. Germline CDR1 MNHEY, CDR2 SMNVEV (reference sequence).

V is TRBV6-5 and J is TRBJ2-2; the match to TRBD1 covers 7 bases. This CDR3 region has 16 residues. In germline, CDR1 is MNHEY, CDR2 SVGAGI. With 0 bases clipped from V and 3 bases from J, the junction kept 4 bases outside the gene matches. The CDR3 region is CASSYSDRVYTGELFF. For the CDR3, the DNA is TGTGCCAGCAGTTACTCAGACAGGGTCTACACCGGGGAGCTGTTTTTT.

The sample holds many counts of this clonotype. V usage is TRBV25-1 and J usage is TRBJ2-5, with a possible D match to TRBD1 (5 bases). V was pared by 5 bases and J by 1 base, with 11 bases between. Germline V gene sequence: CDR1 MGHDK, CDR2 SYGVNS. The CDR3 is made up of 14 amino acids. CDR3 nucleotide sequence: TGTGCCAGCAGTCTTCCAGGGTCCCAAGAGACCCAGTACTTC. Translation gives CASSLPGSQETQYF.